A selection of T cell receptor beta chains follows, all from one sample in a study of blood T cell repertoires in COVID-19. TCRdb's copy holds only in-frame clones and misses some; the assay was immunoSEQ multiplex PCR. The table records around 82,000 clones, 70% to 90% of them present only once. The source material was peripheral blood. The receptors derive from a middle-aged man with COVID-19, enrolled during active disease. Each CDR3 is given with its conserved first and last residue. The D gene is left open where the match is weak. Expanded clones are given a class, and other clones once, few, many or no size at all.

TRBV28	once	TRBJ2-7	TRBD2	CASRTGTSVTEQYF	TGTGCCAGCAGGACCGGGACTAGCGTTACCGAGCAGTACTTC
TRBV18	-	TRBJ2-7	TRBD1	CASSPRDSLLGGYEQYF	TGTGCCAGCTCACCCCGGGACAGTCTATTAGGGGGCTACGAGCAGTACTTC
TRBV4-2	-	TRBJ1-4	-	CASSQGVELFF	TGTGCCAGCAGCCAAGGAGTGGAACTGTTTTTT
TRBV4-3	-	TRBJ2-1	TRBD2	CASSPRLADFAQFF	TGCGCCAGCAGCCCGCGACTAGCGGACTTCGCGCAGTTCTTC
TRBV15	-	TRBJ2-1	TRBD1	CATQQTRQGRNNEQFF	TGTGCCACCCAACAGACCAGACAGGGGCGAAACAATGAGCAGTTCTTC
TRBV2	-	TRBJ1-2	TRBD1	CASVFQGAVFGYTF	TGTGCCAGTGTTTTCCAGGGGGCAGTATTTGGCTACACCTTC
TRBV15	-	TRBJ2-3	-	CATSRDLRADTQYF	TGTGCCACCAGCAGAGATCTGCGGGCAGATACGCAGTATTTT
TRBV9	-	TRBJ2-5	-	CASSPGLSWETQYF	TGTGCCAGCAGCCCCGGACTGTCGTGGGAGACCCAGTACTTC
TRBV5-1	-	TRBJ1-1	TRBD1	CASSSRTGDTEAFF	TGCGCCAGCAGCTCTAGGACAGGGGACACTGAAGCTTTCTTT
TRBV19	once	TRBJ2-4	TRBD1	CASSISGRGIKNIQYF	TGTGCCAGTAGTATCTCCGGCAGGGGGATAAAAAACATTCAGTACTTC